This T cell receptor beta chain was recovered during a study of blood T cell repertoires in COVID-19 (dated by TCRdb to the early 2020s). Notes on the research overall: Samples from collaborators originated in the United States, Italy and Spain and spanned both the acute and convalescent phases of COVID-19. The material from the prospective study consisted of cDNA or gDNA derived from T cells, B-cell-depleted T cells, or PBMCs. The dataset comprised deeply sampled blood TCRbeta repertoires from subjects exposed to, actively infected with, or recovered from COVID-19. The repertoires were released in a freely available public database intended as a resource for research on the immune response to SARS-CoV-2. Samples came from the ongoing ImmuneRACE study (first 160 participants) plus 1,254 subjects from 6 global collaborators. Nearly every sample came with metadata listing a de-identified subject ID, COVID-19 status, age in years and sex. Where HLA class I and class II types were available, the types were taken from metadata supplied by the sample provider, not from assay-based typing. Overall study results and their limits: The quantity of clinical and demographic metadata differed by source and by participant and was supplied without curation.

Concerning this clone itself: It lacks a known antigen. Base qualities are not at hand, and no much larger clone is one base apart.

TCRbeta CDR3 regions were amplified from genomic DNA by means of the immunoSEQ Assay, a bias-controlled multiplex PCR. On the study's bioinformatics: The number of nucleated cells in each sample was estimated from the amplification of reference gene primers within the assay. Sequence reads were collapsed and filtered to measure the absolute abundance of every unique TCRbeta CDR3 rearrangement. For each sample, productive Simpson clonality was calculated by taking the square root of Simpson's diversity index across productive rearrangements. Sourced from immuneACCESS, this table was stored by TCRdb with only in-frame sequences that have V and J called. A share of the clones is absent; for the studies checked, an unresolved V gene accounts for under half, and the remainder has no known explanation. V and J calls and clone size come straight from that table; D and trimming were deduced from the DNA. The sample contains approximately 300,000 clones, around nine tenths of them found a single time. Of the sample, roughly 10% falls within the top ten clones.

CDR1 and CDR2, per the germline V gene, are SGHVS and FQNEAQ. From the cysteine up to the phenylalanine, the CDR3 has a length of 17 residues. Only CDR3 DNA remains: 51 bases, in frame from the first base. Trimming leaves V shorter by 1 base and J shorter by 1 base, with the junction holding 6 bases beyond the gene matches. One collaborating source in Seattle enrolled patients while the patients were actively infected and followed the patients over time throughout the course of disease. The collaborating institutions used their own protocols to collect whole blood in K2EDTA tubes. For TCRbeta analysis, collaborator samples were shipped as frozen whole blood, as isolated PBMCs, or as DNA extracted from either sample type.

Recombination joined TRBV7-8 with TRBJ2-3; a stretch of 9 junction bases matches TRBD2. Sequencing was carried out using peripheral blood. This clonotype was obtained from a woman in her twenties or thirties with COVID-19, enrolled during active disease. The CDR3 protein is CASSLVRLAGRTDTQYF. The sequenced DNA is TGTGCCAGCAGCTTAGTCCGGCTAGCGGGGCGCACAGATACGCAGTATTTT.